This entry lists 30 T cell receptor beta chains sequenced from one sample in a study of T cell changes during pregnancy in multiple sclerosis. The data were produced by immunoSEQ multiplex PCR, yet TCRdb's version contains in-frame clones alone and is incomplete. The sample holds roughly 63,000 clones, 90% seen once. The sequencing here drew on peripheral blood, taken in the second trimester of pregnancy. These TCRs come from a female donor in good health, enrolled as a control in a pregnancy study.

The rearrangement uses TRBV27 and TRBJ2-1, with a weak D call TRBD1 (5 bases). CDR1 MNHEY and CDR2 SMNVEV come from the germline V gene (reference sequence). V was trimmed by 10 bases and J by 10 bases, leaving 11 bases between them. The CDR3 has 10 residues. The CDR3 bases are TGTGCCACAGGGCCCCCCGAGCAGTTCTTC. Its protein product is CATGPPEQFF.

DNA of the CDR3: TGTGCCAGCAGCCCCGGGTCCGCCATCCAGTACAATGAGCAGTTCTTC. As protein: CASSPGSAIQYNEQFF. The chain combines TRBV7-2 with TRBJ2-1; no clear D gene. CDR1 and CDR2 (germline): SGHTA, FQGNSA. V was pared by 5 bases and J by 4 bases, with 18 bases between. This CDR3 region has 16 residues.

The chain recombines TRBV5-1 with TRBJ2-1; weak D call: TRBD2 (5 bases). The CDR3 is 17 amino acids. V lost 0 bases and J lost 5, with 18 bases in between. In germline, CDR1 is SGHRS, CDR2 YFSETQ. CDR3 nucleotides: TGCGCCAGCAGCTTGGTAGGTTCGGGAATTGGGGACAATGAGCAGTTCTTC. As protein: CASSLVGSGIGDNEQFF.

The chain employs TRBV2 and TRBJ1-1; D may be TRBD1 (6 bases). Trimming took off 2 bases at V and 6 bases at J, with 13 bases between the two ends. CDR1 and CDR2 (germline): SNHLY, FYNNEI. CDR3 length: 14 residues. The DNA for the CDR3 is TGTGCCAGCAGTGAATTTGGGGGCCCCTCTGAAGCTTTCTTT. Protein sequence: CASSEFGGPSEAFF.

Here the CDR3 reads CASSITSVVPEAFF. The CDR3 nucleotides are TGTGCCAGTAGTATAACGTCGGTGGTTCCTGAAGCTTTCTTT. V gene TRBV19 combines with J gene TRBJ1-1; D not resolved. Germline values: CDR1 LNHDA, CDR2 SQIVND (reference sequence). The V gene lost 2 bases and the J gene lost 6 bases, with 13 bases spanning the gap. The length of the CDR3 is 14 residues.

The genes are TRBV9 and TRBJ2-1; 9 bases are shared with TRBD1. Germline trimming cut 6 bases from V and 5 bases from J; bases unmatched to any gene: 9. Germline V gene data show CDR1 as SGDLS and CDR2 as YYNGEE. This CDR3 is 15 amino acids long. CDR3 loop: CASTEGQGTHNEQFF. CDR3 DNA: TGTGCCAGCACCGAAGGACAGGGGACCCACAATGAGCAGTTCTTC.

The chain carries TRBV7-9 and TRBJ2-1; 12 bases align to TRBD2. CDR1 is SEHNR and CDR2 is FQNEAQ in the germline V gene (reference sequence). The CDR3 contains 19 residues. The junction had 10 bases not matched to a gene; V was cut back by 2 bases and J by 2 bases. The CDR3: CASSLHPRLAGVPYNEQFF. CDR3 DNA: TGTGCCAGCAGCTTACATCCCCGACTAGCGGGAGTCCCCTACAATGAGCAGTTCTTC.

The chain uses TRBV10-3 and TRBJ2-5; TRBD1 aligns across 8 bases. The CDR3 runs to 14 residues. CDR1 and CDR2 (germline): ENHRY, SYGVKD. With V trimmed by 5 bases and J by 2 bases, 4 bases remained unmatched. The CDR3 protein is CAISRDRSQETQYF. The CDR3, as DNA: TGTGCCATCAGTAGGGACAGGTCACAAGAGACCCAGTACTTC.

The rearrangement joins TRBV5-1 to TRBJ1-4, with TRBD1 as a possible D gene (6 bases). Germline V CDR1 and CDR2: SGHRS, YFSETQ. The CDR3 runs to 15 residues. The ends were cut back, 4 bases at V and 6 bases at J, with 16 bases in the middle. This CDR3 reads CASSELQGRDEKLFF. CDR3 nucleotides: TGCGCCAGCAGCGAACTACAGGGAAGAGATGAAAAACTGTTTTTT.

This clone appeared once. V is TRBV4-2 and J is TRBJ1-4, with 8 bases that match TRBD1. Germline CDR1 LGHNA, CDR2 YNFKEQ. Trimming cost V 2 bases and J 5 bases; bases outside gene matches: 4. The CDR3 is 15 residues long. The CDR3 loop is CASSQIRGRNEKLFF. The CDR3 nucleotides read TGTGCCAGCAGCCAAATCAGGGGGCGAAATGAAAAACTGTTTTTT.

V usage is TRBV7-2 and J usage is TRBJ1-5, with D possibly TRBD1 on 5 matching bases. Per germline, CDR1 SGHTA and CDR2 FQGNSA. Trimming cost V 1 base and J 3 bases, with 10 bases left between them. There are 15 residues in the CDR3. CDR3 sequence: CASSLDSRVNQPQHF. As DNA, the CDR3 is TGTGCCAGCAGCTTAGATTCCAGGGTCAATCAGCCCCAGCATTTT.

V is TRBV6-1 and J is TRBJ1-5, with D uncertain. V lost 5 bases and J lost 3, with 8 bases in between. Per germline, CDR1 MNHNS and CDR2 SASEGT. There are 13 residues in the CDR3. The CDR3 DNA follows: TGTGCCAGCAGTTCACAGAACAATCAGCCCCAGCATTTT. Amino acid sequence: CASSSQNNQPQHF.

Only one count was recorded for this clone. The chain combines TRBV7-8 with TRBJ2-7; TRBD2 might be the D (6 bases). V was trimmed by 5 bases and J by 2 bases, leaving 19 bases between them. Germline CDR1 reads SGHVS; CDR2 reads FQNEAQ. The CDR3 is 16 amino acids. The CDR3 nucleotides are TGTGCCAGCAGCCGCCTGTTTTCCGGGGGACCCTACGAGCAGTACTTC. This codes for CASSRLFSGGPYEQYF.

The chain links TRBV5-1 to TRBJ1-2; D perhaps matches TRBD1 (5 bases). From germline, CDR1 is SGHRS and CDR2 YFSETQ. The ends were cut back, 2 bases at V and 3 bases at J, with 11 bases in the middle. The length of the CDR3 is 14 residues. CDR3 nucleotide sequence: TGCGCCAGCAGCTTTCAGGACAAAGACTATGGCTACACCTTC. Amino acids: CASSFQDKDYGYTF.

The rearrangement uses TRBV30 and TRBJ2-7, with a possible D match to TRBD2 (6 bases). This CDR3 comprises 10 residues. The V end lost 8 bases, the J end lost 3 bases, and 8 bases lay between the germline ends. CDR1 is GTSNPN and CDR2 is SVGIG in the germline V gene (reference sequence). CDR3 nucleotide sequence: TGTGCCGGGGGGAACTACGAGCAGTACTTC. Protein: CAGGNYEQYF.

The chain uses TRBV19 and TRBJ1-2; tentative D call: TRBD1 (5 bases). The germline V gene encodes CDR1 LNHDA and CDR2 SQIVND (reference sequence). The V end lost 4 bases, the J end lost 5 bases, and 5 bases lay between the germline ends. This CDR3 is 11 amino acids long. CDR3 DNA: TGTGCCAGTAGTACAGGGTATGGCTACACCTTC. Protein sequence: CASSTGYGYTF.

V is TRBV18 and J is TRBJ2-7, with D perhaps TRBD2 (5 bases). This CDR3 has 12 amino acids. Trimming removed 9 bases from V and 2 bases from J, with 11 bases in between. Germline V gives CDR1 KGHSH, CDR2 LQKENI. The CDR3 region has the DNA TGTGCCAGTGCCGGGATCCCCTACGAGCAGTACTTC. This sequence encodes CASAGIPYEQYF.

The rearrangement uses TRBV19 and TRBJ1-5; 7 bases fit TRBD1. In germline, CDR1 is LNHDA, CDR2 SQIVND (reference sequence). The CDR3 sequence is 15 residues long. Trimming at V came to 0 bases and at J to 4 bases, leaving 3 bases not matched to a gene. CDR3 in amino acids: CASSIEDRRNQPQHF. In nucleotides, the CDR3 is TGTGCCAGTAGTATAGAGGACAGGAGAAATCAGCCCCAGCATTTT.

The CDR3 nucleotides read TGTGCCAGCAGCTGGACTAGCGGGGGGCGGGATACGCAGTATTTT. Its protein product is CASSWTSGGRDTQYF. The chain links TRBV11-2 to TRBJ2-3, with 14 bases matching TRBD2. This CDR3 has 15 residues. V was clipped by 4 bases and J by 6 bases; unmatched bases: 3. Germline CDR1 and CDR2: SGHAT and FQNNGV.

This chain joins TRBV29-1 and TRBJ2-3, with TRBD2 identical over 12 bases. The germline V gene encodes CDR1 SQVTM and CDR2 ANQGSEA. This CDR3 has 19 residues. The ends lost 5 bases at V and 0 bases at J; junction bases unmatched: 15. The CDR3 coding sequence is TGCAGCGTTTCCCGGATGACTAGCGGGAGAGGGTCTAGCACAGATACGCAGTATTTT. Translated, it gives CSVSRMTSGRGSSTDTQYF.

This clone came up a few times. The chain recombines TRBV6-1 with TRBJ2-3; 9 nucleotides agree with TRBD2. The CDR3 runs to 14 residues. With V trimmed by 3 bases and J by 4 bases, 2 bases remained unmatched. From germline, CDR1 is MNHNS and CDR2 SASEGT. DNA of the CDR3: TGTGCCAGCAGTGATAGCGGGAGCTCAGATACGCAGTATTTT. Residues: CASSDSGSSDTQYF.

The chain uses TRBV2 and TRBJ2-6; no clear D. Trimming removed 3 bases from V and 1 base from J, with 4 bases in between. CDR1 is SNHLY and CDR2 is FYNNEI in the germline V gene. This CDR3 is built from 14 residues. Here the CDR3 DNA reads TGTGCCAGCAGTGATACATCTGGGGCCAACGTCCTGACTTTC. It yields the protein CASSDTSGANVLTF.

V usage is TRBV27 and J usage is TRBJ1-1; D not resolved. The germline gives CDR1 MNHEY, CDR2 SMNVEV (reference sequence). The germline V and J ends were trimmed by 5 bases and 0 bases, with 13 bases remaining between them. This CDR3 spans 15 amino acids. CDR3 nucleotides: TGTGCCAGCAGTCCTCCGGGAGCCATGAACACTGAAGCTTTCTTT. Amino acid sequence: CASSPPGAMNTEAFF.

Of note for this clone: One end of the junction varies from germline; a read error may be responsible. This chain connects TRBV7-8 to TRBJ2-7; TRBD2 agrees at 9 bases. This CDR3 region has 14 residues. CDR1 is SGHVS and CDR2 is FQNEAQ in the germline V gene. The CDR3 loop reads CASSLAGSSYEQYF. The CDR3 DNA reads TGTGCCAGCAGCCTAGCGGGGAGCTCCTACGAGCAGTACTTC.

The chain combines TRBV2 with TRBJ2-7; 9 positions match TRBD1. This CDR3 has 13 residues. Germline CDR1 reads SNHLY; CDR2 reads FYNNEI. The V and J ends lost 6 bases and 6 bases, in that order; junction bases with no gene match: 6. Here the CDR3 reads CASSRTGVLEQYF. The CDR3 nucleotides are TGTGCCAGCAGCAGGACAGGGGTTCTCGAGCAGTACTTC.

V and J are TRBV19 and TRBJ1-5, with TRBD1 matching 7 bases. The CDR3 is 15 residues long. Germline CDR1 LNHDA, CDR2 SQIVND (reference sequence). The ends lost 5 bases at V and 6 bases at J; junction bases unmatched: 10. CDR3 nucleotide sequence: TGTGCCAGTAGTGTCATACAGGGGACTGGTCAGCCCCAGCATTTT. Translation: CASSVIQGTGQPQHF. Drawing the rest from reference TRBV19 and TRBJ1-5, the complete variable domain is DGGITQSPKYLFRKEGQNVTLSCEQNLNHDAMYWYRQDPGQGLRLIYYSQIVNDFQKGDIAEGYSVSREKKESFPLTVTSAQKNPTAFYLCASSVIQGTGQPQHFGDGTRLSIL.

Of note for this clone: Germline is not matched at one junction end, which may reflect a read error. The J gene is TRBJ2-2, the V gene TRBV29-1; maybe TRBD2 (5 bases). Germline CDR1 and CDR2: SQVTM and ANQGSEA. This CDR3 has 11 amino acids. Here the CDR3 reads CSGSDTGELFF. The CDR3 region has the DNA TGTTCGGGGAGCGACACCGGGGAGCTGTTTTTT.

V and J are TRBV7-9 and TRBJ2-7; 10 bases are a match to TRBD1. Germline V lookup: CDR1 SEHNR, CDR2 FQNEAQ (reference sequence). The CDR3 is 18 amino acids. The J segment lost 6 bases and the V segment lost 6 bases, leaving 20 bases of the junction unmatched. This CDR3 is CASSMGTGVTPAMTEQYF. Written as DNA, the CDR3 is TGTGCCAGCAGTATGGGGACAGGGGTAACTCCGGCCATGACCGAGCAGTACTTC.

The chain carries TRBV6-4 and TRBJ2-1; the D is unclear. This CDR3 spans 15 amino acids. V shed 3 bases and J shed 2 bases, with 11 bases lying between them. Germline-derived CDR1 and CDR2 are MRHNA and SNTAGT. CDR3 loop: CASSEVYSPYNEQFF. DNA for the CDR3: TGTGCCAGCAGTGAAGTGTACTCACCCTACAATGAGCAGTTCTTC.

This clone was detected once. The chain joins TRBV7-8 to TRBJ2-5, with 11 positions matching TRBD2. CDR1 is SGHVS, CDR2 FQNEAQ, per germline. V was clipped by 2 bases and J by 2 bases; unmatched bases: 4. The CDR3 contains 16 residues. CDR3 nucleotide sequence: TGTGCCAGCAGCTTACTAGCGGGGGGACCACAAGAGACCCAGTACTTC. Protein product: CASSLLAGGPQETQYF.